The rows below give T cell receptor beta chains drawn from one sample of a study of T cell repertoires in cytomegalovirus infection. These receptors have no identified antigens. TCRdb itself ran the reads through MiXCR, one entry per CDR3 protein. The table lists about 770,000 distinct CDR3 sequences, roughly 28% of them singletons, with around 14% in the top ten. The source was cultured CD8+ T cells from PBMCs, collected from culture after CMV antigen stimulation. Source of these receptors: a human donor in good health (CMV status not recorded). Some clones in this sample may be carry-over from other donors' samples. CDR3s include the opening cysteine and the closing phenylalanine or tryptophan. The D gene is left open where the match is weak. Size is omitted from some rows. Given values are once, few, many or a class for expanded clones.

>TRBD1|TRBV7-9|few|TRBJ1-1
TGTGCCAGCAGCCCAGGGGACAGGGTCCCTGAAGCTTTCTTT
CASSPGDRVPEAFF
>.|TRBV20-1|.|TRBJ1-1
TGCAGTGCTAGTCTTTGGGACACTGAAGCTTTCTTT
CSASLWDTEAFF
>TRBD1|TRBV10-2|few|TRBJ1-6
TGCGCCAGCAGTGAGTCCGGGACAGGTGCGAGTTCACCCCTCCACTTT
CASSESGTGASSPLHF
>TRBD1|TRBV20-1|.|TRBJ1-1
TGCAGTGCTGAGGACAGGTCCCCTGAAGCTTTCTTT
CSAEDRSPEAFF
>TRBD1|TRBV4-1|few|TRBJ1-4
TGCGCCAGCAGCCAAGATGGGACAGGGGATGAAAAACTGTTTTTT
CASSQDGTGDEKLFF
>.|TRBV6-5|.|TRBJ2-1
TGTGCCAGCAGTTACGCCGCTAGCGCCGACAATGAGCAGTTCTTC
CASSYAASADNEQFF
>.|TRBV7-9|few|TRBJ1-1
TGTGCCAGCGCGAGAGGGACGAACACTGAAGCTTTCTTT
CASARGTNTEAFF
>TRBD1|TRBV7-9|few|TRBJ1-2
TGTGCCAGCAGCCAGGGGGTTCGGGTTGGCTACACCTTC
CASSQGVRVGYTF
>.|TRBV10-3|.|TRBJ2-2
TGTGCCATCTGTGAGTCAACCGGGGAGCTGTTTTTT
CAICESTGELFF
>TRBD1|TRBV6-1|medium-sized|TRBJ1-1
TGTGCCAGCAGTGAAGCGATTGGGCAGGGGGACACTGAAGCTTTCTTT
CASSEAIGQGDTEAFF
>.|TRBV6-5|.|TRBJ1-5
TGTGCCAGCAGTCAGGACACCATGGATTTCCGGCCCCAGCATTTT
CASSQDTMDFRPQHF
>.|TRBV7-9|many|TRBJ1-3
TGTGCCAGCAGCTCCCAACCCACAGACTCTGGAAACACCATATATTTT
CASSSQPTDSGNTIYF
>TRBD2|TRBV7-6|few|TRBJ2-1
TGTGCCAGCAGCCCACTCCGGGGGGGCGGTGAGCAGTTCTTC
CASSPLRGGGEQFF
>.|TRBV27|once|TRBJ2-2
TGTGCCAGCAGTTTATGGTTCGGCGGGGAGGCGAACACCGGGGAGCTGTTTTTT
CASSLWFGGEANTGELFF
>.|TRBV7-9|few|TRBJ1-2
TGTGCCAGCAGGGCCGGGACACCCTATGGCTACACCTTC
CASRAGTPYGYTF
>TRBD2|TRBV2|.|TRBJ2-7
TGTGCCAGCAGTGAACGGGGGGAATACGAGCAGTACTTC
CASSERGEYEQYF
>.|TRBV29-1|.|TRBJ2-7
TGCAGCGCGACAGAAATGGACAACTCCTACGAGCAGTACTTC
CSATEMDNSYEQYF
>.|TRBV6-5|few|TRBJ2-1
TGTGCCAGCAGGGCATTTATGAGGAATGAGCAGTTCTTC
CASRAFMRNEQFF
>TRBD2|TRBV4-1|.|TRBJ2-3
TGCGCCAGCAGCCCCGGACCGATAGCGGGGGGGTCGCGGAAAGATACGCAGTATTTT
CASSPGPIAGGSRKDTQYF
>.|TRBV2|.|TRBJ1-1
TGTGCCAGCAGTGAGATGGGACGGATGAACACTGAAGCTTTCTTT
CASSEMGRMNTEAFF
>.|TRBV28|few|TRBJ2-3
TGTGCCAGCAGCGGCTGGGGGGGCGCAGATACGCAGTATTTT
CASSGWGGADTQYF
>.|TRBV5-4|.|TRBJ2-2
TGTGCCAGCATCCTGGGGACCGGGGAGCTGTTTTTT
CASILGTGELFF